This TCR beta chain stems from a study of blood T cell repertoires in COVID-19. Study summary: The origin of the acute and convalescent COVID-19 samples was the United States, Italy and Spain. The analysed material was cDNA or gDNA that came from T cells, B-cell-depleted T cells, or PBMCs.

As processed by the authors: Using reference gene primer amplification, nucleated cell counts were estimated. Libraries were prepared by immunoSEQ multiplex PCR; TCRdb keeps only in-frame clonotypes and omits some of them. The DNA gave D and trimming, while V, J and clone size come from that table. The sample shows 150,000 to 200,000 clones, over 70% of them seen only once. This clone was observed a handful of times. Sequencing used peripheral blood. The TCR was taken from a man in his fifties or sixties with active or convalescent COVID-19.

Here the CDR3 reads CASSKARRHRRADTQYF. DNA for the CDR3: TGTGCCAGCAGCAAAGCGCGTAGACACCGGCGAGCAGATACGCAGTATTTT. V and J are TRBV21-1 and TRBJ2-3; the table's D call of TRBD1 was not tested on the DNA. TRBV21-1 is marked as a pseudogene. CDR3 size: 17 residues.